This TCR beta chain appears in the sequencing data of a study of CD8 T cells in Susac syndrome. Germline values: CDR1 LNHDA, CDR2 SQIVND (reference sequence). Deletions cut 6 bases from V and 6 bases from J, with 15 bases between. This CDR3 has 14 amino acids. Random hexamers were used to reverse transcribe the RNA input (about 0.5 to 1 ug). TCRdb ran MiXCR on the immunoSEQ multiplex PCR reads and lists one entry per CDR3 protein. The table has about 190,000 distinct CDR3 sequences, just under 95% seen once. The sequencing sample was made of CD8+ T cells from PBMCs. The TCR comes from a human donor with Susac syndrome. V and J are TRBV19 and TRBJ2-1, with D maybe TRBD2 (6 bases). As DNA, the CDR3 is TGTGCCAGTAGCCGAGGAGGAGGGCCCAATGAGCAGTTCTTC. It is translated as CASSRGGGPNEQFF. Combining the CDR3 with reference TRBV19 and TRBJ2-1 gives the whole variable domain DGGITQSPKYLFRKEGQNVTLSCEQNLNHDAMYWYRQDPGQGLRLIYYSQIVNDFQKGDIAEGYSVSREKKESFPLTVTSAQKNPTAFYLCASSRGGGPNEQFFGPGTRLTVL.